These 7 T cell receptor beta chains came from one sample sequenced in a study of identical twins. TCRdb itself ran the 5' RACE reads through MiXCR, one entry per CDR3 protein. Here the sample spans a few hundred thousand distinct CDR3 sequences, approximately 9.6% being singletons. These same records also appear under a second study, on yellow fever vaccine responses in identical twins.

The specimen sequenced was PBMCs. The source of these receptors is a woman aged 18-29 years in good health.

This clonotype was counted a few times. The chain carries TRBV11-2 and TRBJ2-1; D unclear. The CDR3 is 18 residues long. Deletions cut 5 bases from V and 0 bases from J, with 20 bases between. Germline V gene lookup returns CDR1 SGHAT and CDR2 FQNNGV. The CDR3 loop is CASSGDPRSPYSYNEQFF. The CDR3 bases are TGTGCCAGCAGCGGAGACCCCCGATCCCCCTACTCCTACAATGAGCAGTTCTTC.

This clonotype was observed many times. This sequence joins TRBV15 and TRBJ2-5, with 7 bases matching TRBD1. This CDR3 spans 14 amino acids. Germline V CDR1 and CDR2: LNHNV, YYDKDF (reference sequence). Germline trimming cut 5 bases from V and 2 bases from J; bases unmatched to any gene: 5. CDR3 in DNA: TGTGCCACCAGCCTAGACAGGGAGCAAGAGACCCAGTACTTC. It codes for CATSLDREQETQYF.

This clonotype was detected ten times or more. This chain uses TRBV7-9 with TRBJ2-7, with a tentative D call TRBD2 (6 bases). The germline V and J ends were trimmed by 5 bases and 3 bases, with 14 bases remaining between them. Germline lookup yields CDR1 SEHNR and CDR2 FQNEAQ (reference sequence). There are 14 residues in the CDR3. This CDR3 is CASSRAGSIYEQYF. DNA of the CDR3: TGTGCCAGCAGCCGCGCCGGGAGCATCTACGAGCAGTACTTC.

This clonotype showed up many times. The rearrangement uses TRBV6-5 and TRBJ1-3, with D perhaps TRBD1 (5 bases). Germline lookup yields CDR1 MNHEY and CDR2 SVGAGI. The CDR3 has 14 amino acids. V lost 4 bases and J lost 4, with 11 bases in between. The CDR3, as DNA: TGTGCCAGCAGTTCGCAGGGTACGGGAAACACCATATATTTT. Translated: CASSSQGTGNTIYF.

This clonotype was counted ten times or more. The genes are TRBV12-3 or TRBV12-4 and TRBJ1-1; 9 nucleotides line up with TRBD1. The CDR3 has 16 residues. The V and J ends lost 6 bases and 4 bases, in that order; junction bases with no gene match: 12. CDR3 in DNA: TGTGCCAGCAGCCATGGACAGGGGTTTGGTGGCACTGAAGCTTTCTTT. This gives the protein CASSHGQGFGGTEAFF.

The chain recombines TRBV19 with TRBJ1-2, with a weak D call TRBD1 (5 bases). The CDR3 consists of 15 residues. Trimming left V 2 bases short and J 2 bases short, with 12 bases between. The germline gives CDR1 LNHDA, CDR2 SQIVND (reference sequence). The CDR3 region is CASSISAAGNYGYTF. CDR3 in DNA: TGTGCCAGTAGTATAAGTGCGGCAGGGAACTATGGCTACACCTTC.

There are a few counts of this clonotype. The chain couples TRBV4-2 to TRBJ1-6, with TRBD1 as a possible D gene (6 bases). Trimming stripped 0 bases from V and 8 bases from J, with 11 bases between. The CDR3 sequence is 15 residues long. Germline values: CDR1 LGHNA, CDR2 YNFKEQ. For the CDR3, the DNA is TGTGCCAGCAGCCAAGATGGGGGCGCGGATTCACCCCTCCACTTT. Amino acids: CASSQDGGADSPLHF.